This TCR beta chain was identified in a study of OX40 agonist ivuxolimab in advanced cancers. Study context: People in dose escalation had one of these cancers: hepatocellular carcinoma, melanoma, renal cell or head and neck cancer. Three patients showed partial responses: one hepatocellular carcinoma and two cutaneous melanoma cases.

Profiling relied on immunoSEQ multiplex PCR, and the TCRdb table lists in-frame clones only, not all of them. The repertoire has around 50,000 clones, over 75% of them found once; the top ten carry nearly 0.7%. The V end was cut by 8 bases, the J end by 3 bases, with 10 bases between. The CDR3 covers 12 residues. Germline V gives CDR1 MNHEY, CDR2 SVGAGI. This clonotype was sampled from an adult with an advanced solid tumor such as melanoma, head and neck, liver or kidney cancer. V is TRBV6-5 and J is TRBJ1-2; D unclear. The sequencing used CD4+ or CD8+ T cells sorted from blood, collected in a trial of the OX40 agonist ivuxolimab. The CDR3 region is CASQDGYYGYTF. CDR3 DNA: TGTGCCAGCCAAGATGGTTACTATGGCTACACCTTC.